This TCR beta chain was sequenced in a study of patients and donors after allogeneic stem cell transplantation. TCRdb used MiXCR to reprocess the RT-PCR reads, holding one entry per CDR3 protein. Of approximately 170,000 distinct CDR3 sequences detected, 25% to 35% appear once; the ten largest clones hold around 3.3%. Trimming stripped 6 bases from V and 4 bases from J, with 16 bases between. The CDR3 has 14 amino acids. The V gene is TRBV12-3 or TRBV12-4, the J gene TRBJ2-7, with D maybe TRBD1 (6 bases). What was sequenced was blood, either unsorted or a sorted T cell fraction (not recorded which). This clonotype originated in a human donor who was either an allogeneic HSCT recipient or a stem cell or donor lymphocyte infusion donor (not recorded which). It is not recorded whose cells these are; they may come from a transplant donor. CDR3 residues: CASSEHGTRYEQYF. CDR3 nucleotides: TGTGCCAGCAGCGAACACGGGACACGTTACGAGCAGTACTTC.